Described below is a single T cell receptor (beta chain) sequence and its context. CDR1 is MDHEN, CDR2 SYDVKM, per germline. With V trimmed by 5 bases and J by 8 bases, 7 bases remained unmatched. The CDR3 totals 15 residues. The record originates from a study of blood T cell repertoires in COVID-19. Study-wide background: Whether acute or convalescent, the COVID-19 samples came from the United States, Italy and Spain. The cDNA or gDNA used as material had been derived from T cells, B-cell-depleted T cells, or PBMCs.

Authors' analysis steps: Amplification of reference gene primers was used by the study to estimate nucleated cell counts. TCRdb's copy holds only in-frame clones and misses some; the assay was immunoSEQ multiplex PCR. V and J calls plus clone size are reproduced from that table; the DNA served to infer D and trimming. In the table there are about 120,000 clones, around 85% of which are singletons. The V gene is TRBV28, the J gene TRBJ1-6; TRBD1 matches at 9 bases. The receptor's source is a man between 70 and 80 years old who had recovered from COVID-19. Sequencing was done on a sample of peripheral blood. The CDR3 protein is CASSGGQGSYSPLHF. The CDR3 DNA reads TGTGCCAGCAGTGGGGGACAGGGAAGTTATTCACCCCTCCACTTT.